This T cell receptor beta chain was identified during a study of regulatory T cells in long-lasting Graves disease. General study findings and limits: Accuracy may have suffered from the small sample size.

Documented time point: newly diagnosed GD, antithyroid drugs for less than 3 months. The TCR library was made from RNA that had been extracted from PBMCs in TRIzol. This clonotype has a count of ten or more. Its target is unknown. The junction had 5 bases not matched to a gene; V was cut back by 8 bases and J by 6 bases. CDR3 length: 13 residues. The V gene's germline CDR1 is SGHTA and CDR2 FQGTGA. In building TCR beta libraries, iRepertoire HTBI primers were used together with Arm-PCR of CDR3 regions. TCRdb recomputed calls from the multiplex PCR reads with MiXCR, one row per CDR3 protein. Of hundreds of thousands of distinct CDR3 sequences listed, around 15% are singletons. A further study also used this sample, focusing on T cells in Graves' hyperthyroidism and ophthalmopathy. That source adds: When ophthalmopathy did not progress within 18 months, Graves' hyperthyroidism was considered stable. HTBI primers were used for first-round RT-PCR of the TCR CDR3.

The receptor was isolated from a woman between 40 and 65 years old with Graves disease. The sample here was peripheral blood mononuclear cells (PBMCs), taken at new diagnosis, from a patient treated with antithyroid drugs. This rearrangement joins TRBV7-3 to TRBJ1-5, with 9 bases aligning to TRBD1. The CDR3 loop is CASAQGAGQPQHF. DNA of the CDR3: TGTGCCAGCGCACAGGGGGCGGGTCAGCCCCAGCATTTT. The variable domain in full, with the rest retrieved from reference TRBV7-3 and TRBJ1-5, is GAGVSQTPSNKVTEKGKYVELRCDPISGHTALYWYRQSLGQGPEFLIYFQGTGAADDSGLPNDRFFAVRPEGSVSTLKIQRTERGDSAVYLCASAQGAGQPQHFGDGTRLSIL.